This TCR beta chain was recorded in a study of naive and memory T cell subsets. Deletions cut 0 bases from V and 8 bases from J, with 16 bases between. The CDR3 has 15 amino acids. Germline-derived CDR1 and CDR2 are MDHEN and SYDVKM. Study outcomes and limitations: Naive repertoires, especially CD8, held a few larger clonotypes, possibly memory cells re-expressing CD45RA.

This clonotype was seen more than once but under ten times. Its antigen is currently unknown. Both TRBC1 and TRBC2 were covered by a beta constant-region primer of two equimolar oligonucleotides. Ligated cDNA was amplified by four rounds of PCR with nested alpha and beta constant-region primers and SP2. TCRdb fed the UMI-ligation and nested PCR reads into MiXCR, producing one record per CDR3 protein. The data contain over 130,000 distinct CDR3 sequences, roughly a fifth of them seen just once; the ten biggest clones take up around 0.63%. The chain couples TRBV28 to TRBJ1-2; D is perhaps TRBD1 (6 bases). This sequence originates from a human donor in good health. The sequencing sample was made of naive CD8+ T cells from blood. The CDR3 region has the DNA TGTGCCAGCAGTTTATGGGGGGACACAAATGGGGGCTACACCTTC. It codes for CASSLWGDTNGGYTF.